The rows below give T cell receptor beta chains drawn from one sample of a study of T cell responses to AZD1222 COVID-19 vaccine. Sequenced by immunoSEQ multiplex PCR; TCRdb stores in-frame clones only, minus some. The data show some 90,000 clones, about 93% seen once. Sequenced here: peripheral blood, sampled on day 0 of MenACWY control vaccination. These receptors were obtained from an adult in good health. The CDR3 runs from the conserved cysteine through the conserved F or W. D genes are given only for firm matches. Expanded clones get a size class; other rows say once, few or many, or leave the size out.

j_gene	d_gene	v_gene	abundance	len	CDR3nt	CDR3aa
TRBJ1-2	-	TRBV14	few	15	TGTGCCAGCAGCGGATTATGGGGGGGTCCGGAGGGCTACACCTTC	CASSGLWGGPEGYTF
TRBJ1-4	TRBD1	TRBV4-3	-	16	TGCGCCAGCAGCCAAGATCAGGGACAGGGGAATGAAAAACTGTTTTTT	CASSQDQGQGNEKLFF
TRBJ1-4	-	TRBV19	-	11	TGTGCCAGTAGTTCTAGGACAGAACTGTTTTTT	CASSSRTELFF
TRBJ2-2	TRBD1	TRBV15	-	19	TGTGCCACCAGCAGAGATAGGGACAGGGGGCTTATGAGCACCGGGGAGCTGTTTTTT	CATSRDRDRGLMSTGELFF
TRBJ1-2	-	TRBV5-6	once	13	TGTGCCAGCAGCCCCGGGACTAACTATGGCTACACCTTC	CASSPGTNYGYTF
TRBJ2-7	-	TRBV6-5	-	11	TGTGCCAGCAGTTATGGGGACGGGCAGTACTTC	CASSYGDGQYF
TRBJ1-6	-	TRBV7-2	-	12	TGTGCCAGCAGCCTAAAGAATTCACCCCTCCACTTT	CASSLKNSPLHF
TRBJ1-2	-	TRBV7-2	-	15	TGTGCCAGCAGCCCCGGGTGGGGCGACTTCTATGGCTACACCTTC	CASSPGWGDFYGYTF
TRBJ2-5	-	TRBV6-6	-	14	TGTGCCAGCAGGTCGGGACCGTCCCAAGAGACCCAGTACTTC	CASRSGPSQETQYF
TRBJ1-1	TRBD1	TRBV6-5	-	14	TGTGCCAGCAGAAATAGGCAGGGGGTAACTGAAGCTTTCTTT	CASRNRQGVTEAFF
TRBJ2-3	-	TRBV4-3	-	15	TGCGCCAGCAGCCAAGATTTTGGGGCCACAGATACGCAGTATTTT	CASSQDFGATDTQYF
TRBJ1-3	TRBD1	TRBV7-9	-	16	TGTGCCAGCAGCTTGGGACAGGGGAGCTCTGGAAACACCATATATTTT	CASSLGQGSSGNTIYF
TRBJ2-3	-	TRBV3-1/TRBV3-2	once	13	TGTGCCAGCAGCCAAGATGAGGGGAATACGCAGTATTTT	CASSQDEGNTQYF
TRBJ1-5	TRBD1	TRBV6-5	-	15	TGTGCCAGCAGCAAAACGGGACAGGGCAATCAGCCCCAGCATTTT	CASSKTGQGNQPQHF
TRBJ2-7	TRBD1	TRBV2	-	13	TGTGCCAGCAGGACAGGGGCGTCCTACGAGCAGTACTTC	CASRTGASYEQYF
TRBJ1-5	-	TRBV3-1/TRBV3-2	-	17	TGTGCCAGCAGCCAAGCCCTGTTCAAAATTAGCAATCAGCCCCAGCATTTT	CASSQALFKISNQPQHF
TRBJ1-5	TRBD1	TRBV19	once	13	TGTGCCAGTGCGGACAGGCGGCAACAGCCCCAGCATTTT	CASADRRQQPQHF
TRBJ1-1	-	TRBV10-3	once	16	TGTGCCATCAGTGAGTCTAGCAGGGTCGGGGGTACTGAAGCTTTCTTT	CAISESSRVGGTEAFF
TRBJ2-7	TRBD1	TRBV11-1	-	14	TGTGCCAGCAGCCGAGGACAGGGAACCTACGAGCAGTACTTC	CASSRGQGTYEQYF
TRBJ2-1	TRBD2	TRBV5-1	-	16	TGCGCCAGCAGCTTGGGACTAGCTGGCTCCTACAATGAGCAGTTCTTC	CASSLGLAGSYNEQFF
TRBJ1-1	-	TRBV18	few	15	TGTGCCAGCTCCGCACAGGGCGATATGAACACTGAAGCTTTCTTT	CASSAQGDMNTEAFF
TRBJ1-5	TRBD1	TRBV5-6	-	14	TGTGCCAGCAGCACAGGGGCTTGGAATCAGCCCCAGCATTTT	CASSTGAWNQPQHF
TRBJ1-4	TRBD1	TRBV5-1	-	14	TGCGCCAGCAGCTTGGGTCAGGGGGCGGAAAAACTGTTTTTT	CASSLGQGAEKLFF
TRBJ2-4	TRBD2	TRBV18	-	15	TGTGCCAGCTCACCGGGACTAGCTGCCAAAAACATTCAGTACTTC	CASSPGLAAKNIQYF
TRBJ1-6	-	TRBV3-1/TRBV3-2	-	15	TGTGCCAGCAGCCACGAGACAGGAATGGGTTCACCCCTCCACTTT	CASSHETGMGSPLHF
TRBJ2-7	-	TRBV15	-	15	TGTGCCACCAGCAGGGACTTAGGAAACTCCTACGAGCAGTACTTC	CATSRDLGNSYEQYF
TRBJ2-1	-	TRBV21-1	-	16	TGTGCCAGCGCCCTAAGGAGCGGTCACTCCTACAATGAGCAGTTCTTC	CASALRSGHSYNEQFF
TRBJ1-6	-	TRBV18	-	14	TGTGCCAGCTCAACCGGGACCGATTATTCACCCCTCCACTTT	CASSTGTDYSPLHF
TRBJ1-3	TRBD1	TRBV5-4	-	14	TGTGCCAGCAGCGACCGGGACAGAATGAGCACCATATATTTT	CASSDRDRMSTIYF
TRBJ2-1	-	TRBV11-2	-	12	TGTGCCAGCAGCTTAGGGGGGGTTGAGCAGTTCTTC	CASSLGGVEQFF
TRBJ1-1	-	TRBV3-1/TRBV3-2	-	15	TGTGCCAGCAGCCATGGGGGTCCAGGGAACACTGAAGCTTTCTTT	CASSHGGPGNTEAFF
TRBJ1-1	-	TRBV5-6	-	13	TGTGCCAGCAGCTTGGGACAGACGGCATCAGCTTTCTTT	CASSLGQTASAFF
TRBJ2-1	TRBD2	TRBV11-2	-	17	TGTGCCAGCAGCACCCGACCCCTAGCGGGCGGGAACAATGAGCAGTTCTTC	CASSTRPLAGGNNEQFF
TRBJ2-3	TRBD1	TRBV18	once	15	TGTGCCAGCTCGTCAGGGACAGGGGGCACAGATACGCAGTATTTT	CASSSGTGGTDTQYF
TRBJ2-2	-	TRBV28	-	14	TGTGCCAGCGGGGGGACCCTGAACACCGGGGAGCTGTTTTTT	CASGGTLNTGELFF
TRBJ2-7	TRBD2	TRBV9	-	14	TGTGCCAGCAGCGAGGGACTAGATATCTACGAGCAGTACTTC	CASSEGLDIYEQYF
TRBJ2-2	TRBD1	TRBV11-3	-	16	TGTGCCAGCAGCTTAGGAGGGACAGGGGAGGCCGGGGAGCTGTTTTTT	CASSLGGTGEAGELFF
TRBJ2-7	TRBD1	TRBV18	-	15	TGTGCCAGCTCACCACCCGGGACAGCATCCTACGAGCAGTACTTC	CASSPPGTASYEQYF
TRBJ2-7	-	TRBV18	-	13	TGTGCCAGCTCACCATCGATCCAAAACGAGCAGTACTTC	CASSPSIQNEQYF
TRBJ1-1	TRBD1	TRBV19	-	14	TGTGCCAGTACCCCACAGGGGCAGAACACTGAAGCTTTCTTT	CASTPQGQNTEAFF
TRBJ2-3	-	TRBV19	-	13	TGTGCCAGTTCACAGGGTAGCACAGATACGCAGTATTTT	CASSQGSTDTQYF
TRBJ2-1	-	TRBV13	-	14	TGTGCCAGCAGCTTCGGAACAGGAGACAATGAGCAGTTCTTC	CASSFGTGDNEQFF
TRBJ2-1	TRBD2	TRBV20-1	-	13	TGCAGTGCTAGTGTAGCGGGAGGGTACGAGCAGTTCTTC	CSASVAGGYEQFF
TRBJ1-2	-	TRBV6-5	-	14	TGTGCCAGCACCCCAGGGTATCCTAACTATGGCTACACCTTC	CASTPGYPNYGYTF
TRBJ1-2	TRBD1	TRBV25-1	-	15	TGTGCCAGCAGTGAATGGGGCCAGGGGGCTGGGGGCTACACCTTC	CASSEWGQGAGGYTF
TRBJ1-5	TRBD1	TRBV28	once	15	TGTGCCAGCAGTGAGGGGACAGCGACAAATCAGCCCCAGCATTTT	CASSEGTATNQPQHF
TRBJ2-3	TRBD2	TRBV7-8	-	18	TGTGCCAGCAGCTTAGGGACTAGCGGGGGGCCAACCTCAGATACGCAGTATTTT	CASSLGTSGGPTSDTQYF
TRBJ2-3	TRBD1	TRBV7-9	-	14	TGTGCCAGCAGCTTCGGGACAGGAGGGGATACGCAGTATTTT	CASSFGTGGDTQYF
TRBJ2-7	-	TRBV13	-	16	TGTGCCAGCAGCCTAGGCGCGGACTCTCAGACCTACGAGCAGTACTTC	CASSLGADSQTYEQYF
TRBJ2-3	-	TRBV19	-	11	TGTGCCAGTAGTCTTGCAGATACGCAGTATTTT	CASSLADTQYF
TRBJ1-5	TRBD1	TRBV28	-	14	TGTGCCAGCCTTGGGACAGGCCAAAATCAGCCCCAGCATTTT	CASLGTGQNQPQHF
TRBJ2-5	-	TRBV7-9	-	13	TGTGCCAGCAGCTTCTTTGAGCAAGAGACCCAGTACTTC	CASSFFEQETQYF
TRBJ1-2	-	TRBV5-1	-	14	TGCGCCAGCAGCCCCGGGACCTTTAACTATGGCTACACCTTC	CASSPGTFNYGYTF